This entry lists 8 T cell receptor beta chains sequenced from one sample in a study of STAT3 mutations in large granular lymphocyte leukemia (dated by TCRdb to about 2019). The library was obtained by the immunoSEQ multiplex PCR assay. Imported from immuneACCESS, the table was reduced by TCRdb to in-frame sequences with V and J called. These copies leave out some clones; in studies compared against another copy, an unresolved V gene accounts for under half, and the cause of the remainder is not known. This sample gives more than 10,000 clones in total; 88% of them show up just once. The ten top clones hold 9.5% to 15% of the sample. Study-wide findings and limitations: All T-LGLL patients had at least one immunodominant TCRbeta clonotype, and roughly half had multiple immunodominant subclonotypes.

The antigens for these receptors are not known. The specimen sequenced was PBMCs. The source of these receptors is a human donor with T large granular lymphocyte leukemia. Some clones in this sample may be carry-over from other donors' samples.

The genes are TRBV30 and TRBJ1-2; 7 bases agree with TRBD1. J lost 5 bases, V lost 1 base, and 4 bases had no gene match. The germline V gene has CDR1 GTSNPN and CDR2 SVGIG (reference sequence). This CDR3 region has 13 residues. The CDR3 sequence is CAWSEGQLYGYTF. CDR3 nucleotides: TGTGCCTGGAGTGAGGGACAGTTGTATGGCTACACCTTC.

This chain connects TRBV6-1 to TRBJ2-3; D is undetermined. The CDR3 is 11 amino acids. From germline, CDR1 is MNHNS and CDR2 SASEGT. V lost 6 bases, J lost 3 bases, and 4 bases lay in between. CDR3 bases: TGTGCCAGCAGATATACAGATACGCAGTATTTT. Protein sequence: CASRYTDTQYF.

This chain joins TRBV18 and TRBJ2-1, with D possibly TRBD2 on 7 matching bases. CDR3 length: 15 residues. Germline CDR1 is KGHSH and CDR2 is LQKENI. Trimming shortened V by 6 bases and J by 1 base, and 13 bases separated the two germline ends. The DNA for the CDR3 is TGTGCCAGCTCGCCGGGGGGCCGTTCCTACAATGAGCAGTTCTTC. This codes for CASSPGGRSYNEQFF.

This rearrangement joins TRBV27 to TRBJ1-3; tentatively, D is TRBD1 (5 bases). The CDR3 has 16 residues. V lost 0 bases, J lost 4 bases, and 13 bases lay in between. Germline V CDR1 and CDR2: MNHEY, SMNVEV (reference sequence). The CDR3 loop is CASSLSAGPWGNTIYF. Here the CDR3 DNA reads TGTGCCAGCAGTTTATCGGCAGGGCCGTGGGGAAACACCATATATTTT.

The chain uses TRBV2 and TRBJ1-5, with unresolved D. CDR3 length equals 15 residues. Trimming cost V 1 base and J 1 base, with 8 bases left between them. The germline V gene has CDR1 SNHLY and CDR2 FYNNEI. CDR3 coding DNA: TGTGCCAGCAGTGAAGAGCTATGGAGCAATCAGCCCCAGCATTTT. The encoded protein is CASSEELWSNQPQHF.

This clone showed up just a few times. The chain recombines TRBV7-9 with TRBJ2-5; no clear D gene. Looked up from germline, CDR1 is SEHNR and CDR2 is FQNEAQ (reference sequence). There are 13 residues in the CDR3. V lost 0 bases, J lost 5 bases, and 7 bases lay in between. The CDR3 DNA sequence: TGTGCCAGCAGCTTAGCGGTTACGGAGACCCAGTACTTC. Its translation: CASSLAVTETQYF. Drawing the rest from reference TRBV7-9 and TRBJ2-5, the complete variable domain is DTGVSQNPRHKITKRGQNVTFRCDPISEHNRLYWYRQTLGQGPEFLTYFQNEAQLEKSRLLSDRFSAERPKGSFSTLEIQRTEQGDSAMYLCASSLAVTETQYFGPGTRLLVL.

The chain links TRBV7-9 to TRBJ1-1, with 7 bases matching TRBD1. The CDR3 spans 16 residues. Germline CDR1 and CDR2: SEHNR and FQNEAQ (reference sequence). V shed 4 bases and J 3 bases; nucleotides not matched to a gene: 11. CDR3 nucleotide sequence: TGTGCCAGCAGCTCGACTGGACAGGCTCGAGACACTGAAGCTTTCTTT. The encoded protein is CASSSTGQARDTEAFF.

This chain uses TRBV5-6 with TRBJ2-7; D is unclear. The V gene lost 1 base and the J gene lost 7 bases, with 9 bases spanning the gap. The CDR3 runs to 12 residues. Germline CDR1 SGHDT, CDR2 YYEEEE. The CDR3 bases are TGTGCCAGCAGCTTGTTTGGCTGGGAGCAGTACTTC. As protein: CASSLFGWEQYF.